This T cell receptor beta chain was captured by sequencing in a study of regulatory T cells in long-lasting Graves disease. Study observations and caveats: The study found persistent patients shared more public clonotypes (2,741) than new patients (around 870). There was favoring of TRBV28, TRBJ1-2 and TRBJ2-5 in persistent disease.

The germline CDR1 and CDR2 sequences are SGHRS and YFSETQ. This CDR3 is 14 amino acids long. The V segment lost 3 bases and the J segment 3 bases; nucleotides outside the gene matches: 5. Construction of TCR beta libraries relied on iRepertoire HTBI primers and on Arm-PCR targeting CDR3 regions. Original processing notes: Identified across the samples were 55 to 75 TRBV segments and 14 TRBJ segments. TCRdb recomputed calls from the multiplex PCR reads with MiXCR, one row per CDR3 protein. Here the V and J calls rest on TCRdb's processing, not on the authors' analysis. The data contain hundreds of thousands of distinct CDR3 sequences, 21% of them singletons. At least ten counts were recorded for this clonotype. The antigen remains undetermined. Time point specified: persistent/refractory GD, antithyroid drugs over 5 years with positive TRAb. Making the TCR library involved RNA that had been extracted from PBMCs.

The chain couples TRBV5-1 to TRBJ1-2; TRBD1 agrees at 7 bases. Sequencing used peripheral blood mononuclear cells (PBMCs), obtained when the disease was refractory, from a patient treated with antithyroid drugs. The source is a female donor with Graves disease. CDR3 residues: CASSYHGTDYGYTF. In DNA, the CDR3 is TGCGCCAGCAGCTACCACGGGACAGACTATGGCTACACCTTC.